This TCR beta chain was profiled in a study of identical twins. The count of this clonotype is one. No antigen is known for it. In TCRdb, the 5' RACE reads were re-called with MiXCR into one record per CDR3 protein. The data contain around 1.7 million distinct CDR3 sequences, about 30% of them singletons. The study, taken as a whole, reports: Analyses of zero insertions could be partly confounded by invariant MAIT and iNKT cells.

The sequence came from a newborn girl in good health. The specimen was cord blood.

This CDR3 is CASSLDGWTQFF. In DNA form, the CDR3 reads TGTGCCAGCAGCTTAGATGGGTGGACCCAGTTCTTC. The chain is built from TRBV11-2 and TRBJ2-1, with unresolved D. The CDR3 runs 12 residues. The V gene lost 0 bases and the J gene lost 13 bases, with 10 bases spanning the gap. The germline V gene has CDR1 SGHAT and CDR2 FQNNGV.